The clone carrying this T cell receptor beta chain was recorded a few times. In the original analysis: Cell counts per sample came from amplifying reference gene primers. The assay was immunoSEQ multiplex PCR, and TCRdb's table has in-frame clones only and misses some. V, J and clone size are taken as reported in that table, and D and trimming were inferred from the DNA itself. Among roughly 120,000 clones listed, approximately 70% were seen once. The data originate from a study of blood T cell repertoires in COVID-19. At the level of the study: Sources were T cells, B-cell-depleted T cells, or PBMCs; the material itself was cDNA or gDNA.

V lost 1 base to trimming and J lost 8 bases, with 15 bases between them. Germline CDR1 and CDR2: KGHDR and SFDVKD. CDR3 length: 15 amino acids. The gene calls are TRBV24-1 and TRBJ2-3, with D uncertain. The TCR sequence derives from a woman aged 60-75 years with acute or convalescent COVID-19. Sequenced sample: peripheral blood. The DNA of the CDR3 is TGTGCCACCAGTGATTTTGGCGCGGCTCAAGGTACGCAGTATTTT. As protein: CATSDFGAAQGTQYF.